This T cell receptor beta chain was sequenced in a study of memory CD4+ T cells and cytomegalovirus serostatus. Single viable CD3+CD4+CD8-CD45RO+ cells were sorted as the memory CD4+ T cells. Serostatus was set by detecting CMV pp150, pp28, p38, p52 IgG. CDR1 and CDR2 (germline): SGHVS, FNYEAQ. Losses at the gene ends were 1 base for V and 4 bases for J; bases not matched to a gene: 15. The CDR3 is 18 residues long. As for this clone: Its antigen is not identified.

Original handling: After removing out-of-frame reads, 2,204,828 distinct TCRbeta sequences remained. Sequenced by immunoSEQ multiplex PCR; TCRdb stores in-frame clones only, minus some. V, J and clone size reflect that table, while D and trimming were determined from the DNA. Of approximately 50,000 clones in the sample, roughly 77% were seen once. The study, taken as a whole, reports: Suggested: most of the CMV-linked TCR signature lies in CD4+ memory cells. Each of approximately 73 CMV-associated TCRbeta sequences occurred in one to five individuals.

The origin of this receptor is an adult in good health and CMV-seropositive. The chain is built from TRBV7-6 and TRBJ1-2; 7 positions match TRBD1. Sequencing was carried out using memory CD4+ T cells from blood. This CDR3 reads CASSLVGTDNGTGYGYTF. Here the CDR3 DNA reads TGTGCCAGCAGCTTAGTTGGGACAGACAACGGGACGGGCTATGGCTACACCTTC.